The clone carrying this TCR beta chain was counted between two and nine times. The CDR3 runs 14 residues. V lost 5 bases, J lost 2 bases, and 13 bases lay in between. CDR1 is SQVTM, CDR2 ANQGSEA, per germline. PCR involved 60 Vbeta and 13 Jbeta primers. The protocol was immunoSEQ multiplex PCR, while the TCRdb copy is restricted to in-frame clones and leaves out a portion. Counted here are about 97,000 clones, about 80% occurring once; the ten biggest clones make up 3.5% to 5%. The sample is drawn from a study of cytomegalovirus exposure and HLA in healthy donors. The sample taken for sequencing was PBMCs. The sequence derives from a man between 40 and 49 years old in good health and CMV-seronegative. This sequence joins TRBV29-1 and TRBJ1-5; TRBD1 is a possible D gene (5 bases). The CDR3: CSVSTAGGNQPQHF. DNA of the CDR3: TGCAGCGTTTCGACAGCTGGGGGCAATCAGCCCCAGCATTTT.